This TCR beta chain was sequenced in a study of tumor-infiltrating lymphocytes in primary liver carcinoma (dated by TCRdb to the late 2010s). General notes on the study: Surgical resection was performed in China between November 2015 and 2016 on four or five patients with histopathologically diagnosed primary liver carcinoma. Of the five patients (three men and two women, aged 30 to 69 years), four had hepatocellular carcinoma and one had combined HCC and intrahepatic cholangiocarcinoma. Tumors of the five patients were stage T1-T3 N0M0 with maximum diameters of roughly 4.2 to 11 cm. Each sample produced roughly 3.65 to 7.5 million productive TCRbeta reads, and read depth showed no significant difference between tissue types. For each liver tumor, the study sampled five regions along with adjacent normal tissue and blood, and applied TCRbeta repertoire sequencing, expression microarrays and whole-exome sequencing. TCRbeta repertoire sequencing covered roughly 35 specimens from 5 patients: around 25 tumor regions, 5 adjacent noncancerous liver tissues and 5 peripheral blood samples. Technical replicate repertoires showed high reproducibility, with mean shared-clone rates approximately 0.87 and correlation coefficients above 0.95.

RNA from unsorted whole blood was extracted with TRIzol reagent, and germline DNA was obtained with the DNeasy Blood & Tissue kit. At the time of sampling, the patients had chronic HBV infection and had not received any treatment. Before surgery, four milliliters of peripheral blood were collected into K2EDTA tubes. A word on this clonotype: There is no known antigen for this receptor. There are no base qualities to consult, and no much larger clone falls within one base.

Summary of the overall study and its limitations: Only the TCR beta chain was sequenced, which likely underestimates true repertoire diversity because unpaired alpha chains were not captured. The study included only 4 to 6 patients, and the authors note findings should be validated in a larger study. The top 250 clones made up a significantly larger repertoire fraction in tumors than in blood (p = 0.039). Consistent with antigen-driven expansion, pairs of tumor regions showed higher repertoire overlap (mean roughly 35%) than either tumor-adjacent pairs (approximately 17%) or tumor-blood pairs (roughly 15%). Since the samples were bulk and unsorted, there was no way to compare CD4+ and CD8+ T cell repertoires.

V and J are truncated by 1 base and 3 bases respectively, leaving an intervening sequence of 12 bases. From cysteine to phenylalanine, the CDR3 is 15 amino acids long. Here the CDR3 DNA is all that survives: 45 bases in frame from base 1. Via the germline V gene, CDR1 is MGHRA and CDR2 YSYEKL. A constant-region primer and ProtoScript II reverse transcriptase were used to reverse-transcribe TCRbeta-specific cDNA from about 0.55 ug total RNA. TCRbeta libraries were built with three nested multiplex PCR rounds, a slightly modified ARM-PCR procedure. Each of the first two PCR rounds ran for roughly 9 cycles using multiplex TRBV1-TRBV30 forward primers together with a Cbeta reverse primer. Sample barcodes and Illumina adapters were attached in a final 25-cycle PCR using Deep VentR polymerase. Before sequencing, amplicons of 200-500 bp were purified from gel using a QIAquick gel extraction kit. The TCRbeta amplicons were sequenced with 250-bp paired-end reads on an Illumina HiSeq 2500. On the study's bioinformatics: Trimmomatic v0.33 was used to quality-trim the reads, and FLASH v1.2.11 was used to merge paired reads so that full CDR3 sequences could be recovered. V, D and J germline segments were assigned to the rearranged TCRbeta sequences by MiGEC v1.2.1b. Clonotype statistics and Shannon-Wiener diversity indices were computed with VDJtools v1.0.0. Except for diversity analysis, only each sample's 250 most abundant clonotypes were used in subsequent analyses to reduce sampling bias. TCRdb reprocessed the public reads (quality trimming at Q25 with fastp, clone calling with MiXCR) and kept in-frame beta chains. Records with the same CDR3 protein are collapsed into one entry carrying the most frequent genes and DNA. The V and J calls and clone size are TCRdb's, not the authors'. This sample is represented by a few hundred thousand distinct CDR3 sequences; 50% to 60% of them were singletons. The ten largest clones take up approximately 17% of the sample.

The chain is assembled from TRBV4-1 and TRBJ1-1, with no confident D gene call. The material sequenced was peripheral blood. This sequence originates from a woman in her twenties or thirties with primary liver carcinoma and hepatitis B virus infection. The nucleotide sequence is TGCGCCAGCAGCCAAGGGGCGGAGGTGTACACTGAAGCTTTCTTT. Its product reads: CASSQGAEVYTEAFF.